The next 6 T cell receptor beta chains were all read from a single sample in a study of cytomegalovirus exposure and HLA in healthy donors. Amplification used 60 Vbeta primers and 13 Jbeta primers. Sequenced by immunoSEQ multiplex PCR; TCRdb stores in-frame clones only, minus some. The sample lists 130,000 to 150,000 clones; roughly 80% were seen once. Sequencing was done on a sample of PBMCs. The receptors derive from a man aged 40-55 years in good health and CMV-seronegative.

The V gene is TRBV6-6, the J gene TRBJ2-7; 8 bases are shared with TRBD1. The CDR3 runs 16 residues. J lost 6 bases, V lost 2 bases, and 12 bases had no gene match. The germline V gene encodes CDR1 MNHNY and CDR2 SVGAGI (reference sequence). The CDR3 reads CASSYPADRGKVEQYF. CDR3 sequence (DNA): TGTGCCAGCAGTTACCCAGCTGACAGGGGAAAAGTCGAGCAGTACTTC.

This clone was seen only a few times. Other DNA sequences in the sample encode the same CDR3. The chain couples TRBV19 to TRBJ1-5; 7 bases are a match to TRBD1. Looked up from germline, CDR1 is LNHDA and CDR2 is SQIVND (reference sequence). The V segment lost 0 bases and the J segment 7 bases; nucleotides outside the gene matches: 3. This CDR3 has 14 amino acids. This chain's CDR3 is CASSIETGNQPQHF. The CDR3 coding sequence is TGTGCCAGTAGTATAGAGACAGGGAACCAGCCCCAGCATTTT.

This chain links TRBV6-1 with TRBJ1-3, with unresolved D. This CDR3 comprises 17 residues. Germline lookup yields CDR1 MNHNS and CDR2 SASEGT. Between the trimmed V and J ends, which lost 3 bases and 4 bases, there was a span of 19 bases. CDR3 bases: TGTGCCAGCAGTGATATCAACGGACTTCTTTACGGAAACACCATATATTTT. This gives the protein CASSDINGLLYGNTIYF.

V usage is TRBV6-1 and J usage is TRBJ1-5, with D maybe TRBD1 (5 bases). This CDR3 has 15 amino acids. The germline V gene encodes CDR1 MNHNS and CDR2 SASEGT. V lost 9 bases and J lost 4, with 19 bases in between. CDR3: CARAARGSRNQPQHF. CDR3 in DNA: TGTGCCAGAGCGGCACGGGGGAGTAGGAATCAGCCCCAGCATTTT.

The chain links TRBV27 to TRBJ2-7, with TRBD1 identical over 7 bases. Germline V gene data show CDR1 as MNHEY and CDR2 as SMNVEV (reference sequence). With 5 bases clipped from V and 2 bases from J, the junction kept 6 bases outside the gene matches. CDR3 length equals 14 residues. CDR3 sequence reads: CASSVDRRPYEQYF. The DNA of the CDR3 is TGTGCCAGCAGTGTGGACAGGAGACCCTACGAGCAGTACTTC.

The genes are TRBV9 and TRBJ2-5, with a weak D call TRBD1 (6 bases). Germline loops: CDR1 SGDLS, CDR2 YYNGEE. The CDR3 spans 14 residues. Trimming cost V 1 base and J 9 bases, with 16 bases left between them. Here the CDR3 DNA reads TGTGCCAGCAGCGTAACGGACAGCGCAACGGCCCAGTACTTC. It encodes CASSVTDSATAQYF.